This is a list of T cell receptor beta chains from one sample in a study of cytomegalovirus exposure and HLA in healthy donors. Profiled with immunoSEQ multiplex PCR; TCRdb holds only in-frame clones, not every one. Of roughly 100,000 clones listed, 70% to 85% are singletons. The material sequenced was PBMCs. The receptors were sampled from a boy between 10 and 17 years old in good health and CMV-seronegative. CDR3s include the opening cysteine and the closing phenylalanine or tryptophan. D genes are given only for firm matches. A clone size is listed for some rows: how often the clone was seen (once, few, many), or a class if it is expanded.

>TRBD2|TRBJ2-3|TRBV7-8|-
CASSLGFSGRGGTDTQYF
TGTGCCAGCAGCTTAGGATTCTCCGGGAGGGGAGGAACAGATACGCAGTATTTT
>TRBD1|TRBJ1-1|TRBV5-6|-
CASSGTGGNTEAFF
TGTGCCAGCAGCGGGACAGGGGGCAATACTGAAGCTTTCTTT
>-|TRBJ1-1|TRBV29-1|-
CSVLEENTEAFF
TGCAGCGTTCTGGAGGAGAACACTGAAGCTTTCTTT
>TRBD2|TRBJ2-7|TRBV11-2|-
CATRWTRNYEQYF
TGTGCCACCAGGTGGACTAGGAATTACGAGCAGTACTTC
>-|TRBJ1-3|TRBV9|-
CASSAKNGNTIYF
TGTGCCAGCAGCGCCAAAAATGGAAACACCATATATTTT
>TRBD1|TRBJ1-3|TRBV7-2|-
CASSRQGVSGNTIYF
TGTGCCAGCAGCCGACAGGGGGTCTCTGGAAACACCATATATTTT
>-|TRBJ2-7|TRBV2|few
CATSWRGSGYEQYF
TGTGCCACCTCATGGCGTGGGAGCGGCTACGAGCAGTACTTC
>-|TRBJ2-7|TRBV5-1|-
CASSLDGTYEQYF
TGCGCCAGCAGCTTAGACGGGACCTACGAGCAGTACTTC
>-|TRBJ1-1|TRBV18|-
CASSPVFGNTEAFF
TGTGCCAGCTCACCAGTCTTCGGGAACACTGAAGCTTTCTTT
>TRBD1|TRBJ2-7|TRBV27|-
CASSSRTGFEQYF
TGTGCCAGCAGTTCACGGACAGGGTTCGAGCAGTACTTC
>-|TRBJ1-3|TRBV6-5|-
CASRGVNTIYF
TGTGCCAGCAGGGGCGTAAACACCATATATTTT
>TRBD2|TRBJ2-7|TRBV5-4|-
CASSLSAGDYEQYF
TGTGCCAGCAGCCTCTCAGCGGGGGATTACGAGCAGTACTTC
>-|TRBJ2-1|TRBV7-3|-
CASSLTGYNEQFF
TGTGCCAGCAGCTTAACCGGGTACAATGAGCAGTTCTTC
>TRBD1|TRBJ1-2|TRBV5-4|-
CASRLTGGNYGYTF
TGTGCCAGCAGGTTGACAGGGGGAAACTATGGCTACACCTTC
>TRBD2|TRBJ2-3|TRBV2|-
CASRGGLAGGSDTQYF
TGTGCCAGCAGAGGCGGACTAGCGGGAGGATCAGATACGCAGTATTTT
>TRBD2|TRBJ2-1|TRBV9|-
CASSENRGLFEFDEQFF
TGTGCCAGCAGCGAAAATCGGGGACTATTTGAATTCGATGAGCAGTTCTTC
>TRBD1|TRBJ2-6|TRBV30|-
CAWSSTGAGANVLTF
TGTGCCTGGAGCTCTACAGGGGCTGGGGCCAACGTCCTGACTTTC
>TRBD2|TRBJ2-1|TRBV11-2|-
CASSLHLAGENNEQFF
TGTGCCAGCAGCTTACACCTAGCGGGAGAGAACAATGAGCAGTTCTTC
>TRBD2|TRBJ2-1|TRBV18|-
CASSPPGREAYNEQFF
TGTGCCAGCTCACCTCCCGGGAGGGAAGCCTACAATGAGCAGTTCTTC
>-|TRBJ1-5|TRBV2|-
CASSEFGGQTSNQPQHF
TGTGCCAGCAGTGAATTTGGAGGGCAGACTAGCAATCAGCCCCAGCATTTT
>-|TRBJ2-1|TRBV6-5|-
CASSYSLAHNEQFF
TGTGCCAGCAGTTACTCCCTAGCTCACAATGAGCAGTTCTTC
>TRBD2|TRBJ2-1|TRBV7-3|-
CASSSTSGNYNEQFF
TGTGCCAGCAGCTCCACTAGCGGGAACTACAATGAGCAGTTCTTC